What follows describes a single TCR beta chain. What it binds is unknown. Extracted from the samples, RNA was reverse transcribed into cDNA to serve as the sequencing template. Repertoires were generated with immunoSEQ multiplex PCR, while TCRdb's copy carries only in-frame clones and drops some. This sample has roughly 60,000 clones; 40% to 50% occur once, and the top ten carry 51%. It was from PBMCs that CD4+ and CD8+ T cells were sorted. The data were obtained in a study of CD8+ T cells in alopecia areata. Study outcomes and limitations: Affected lesional scalp, above all in alopecia totalis/universalis, was more clonal than normal scalp.

This clonotype was obtained from a human donor with alopecia areata. Input material: NKG2D-low CD8+ T cells sorted from blood.

CDR3 residues: CASSFWRLDRNTGELFF. CDR3 bases: TGCGCCAGCAGCTTTTGGAGGTTAGACAGAAACACCGGGGAGCTGTTTTTT. The J gene is TRBJ2-2, the V gene TRBV5-1; tentatively, D is TRBD1 or TRBD2 (5 bases each). The CDR3 length is 17 residues. V dropped 2 bases and J dropped 2 bases, with 16 bases sitting between them. The germline CDR1 and CDR2 sequences are SGHRS and YFSETQ.